The TCR beta chain described here comes from a study of T-cell memory formation after mild COVID-19. Study overall: Largely, TCR clusters stayed within a single donor.

Note on this clonotype: Its antigen is undetermined.

Study conclusions and caveats: Some responding clones appeared in pre-infection memory, suggesting cross-reactive memory joined. Clones that shrank (day 15 to 85) were balanced CD4/CD8, whereas later expanders leaned CD4+.

This CDR3 is built from 15 residues. V was trimmed by 0 bases and J by 2 bases, leaving 9 bases between them. CDR1 SGHAT and CDR2 FQDESV come from the germline V gene (reference sequence). TCR alpha and TCR beta cDNA libraries carrying sample barcodes and UMIs came from 5'RACE with constant-segment primers. TCRdb re-called the 5' RACE reads with MiXCR, one entry per CDR3 protein. The sample lists 200,000 to 250,000 distinct CDR3 sequences; roughly 17% were seen once. The sequence came from a man aged 18 to 35 who had mild COVID-19 (a few samples of this study predate the infection). Cell type and time point are not known. The chain couples TRBV11-1 to TRBJ2-3, with D maybe TRBD2 (6 bases). Sequencing input: PBMCs or a T cell subset sorted from them (not recorded which). The CDR3 sequence is CASSLAPGVTDTQYF. DNA for the CDR3: TGTGCCAGCAGCTTAGCGCCGGGGGTCACAGATACGCAGTATTTT.